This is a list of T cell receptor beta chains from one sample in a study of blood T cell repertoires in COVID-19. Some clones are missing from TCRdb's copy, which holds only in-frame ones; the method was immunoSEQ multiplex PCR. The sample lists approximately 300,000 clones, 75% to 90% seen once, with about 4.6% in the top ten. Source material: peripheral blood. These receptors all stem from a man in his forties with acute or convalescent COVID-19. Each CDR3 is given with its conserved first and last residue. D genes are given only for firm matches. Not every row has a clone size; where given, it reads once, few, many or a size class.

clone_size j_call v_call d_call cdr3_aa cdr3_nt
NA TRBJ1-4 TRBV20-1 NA CSASNSQKLFF TGCAGTGCTAGTAACAGCCAAAAACTGTTTTTT
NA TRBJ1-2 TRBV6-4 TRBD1 CASSAGTAYTF TGTGCCAGCAGTGCGGGGACAGCCTACACCTTC
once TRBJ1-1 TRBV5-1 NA CASSGEAAKPAFF TGCGCCAGCAGCGGAGAAGCCGCCAAACCGGCTTTCTTT
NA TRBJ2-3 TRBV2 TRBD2 CASSEWSSGALTDTQYF TGTGCCAGCAGTGAATGGTCTAGCGGGGCTCTCACAGATACGCAGTATTTT
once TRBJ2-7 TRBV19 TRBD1 CASSTTGSYEQYF TGTGCCAGTAGTACGACAGGGTCCTACGAGCAGTACTTC
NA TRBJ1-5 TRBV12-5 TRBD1 CASGLVRGGTVSNQPQHF TGTGCTAGTGGTTTGGTACGAGGCGGGACAGTTAGCAATCAGCCCCAGCATTTT
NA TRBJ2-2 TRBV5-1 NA CASSLWMGQDTGELFF TGCGCCAGCAGCTTGTGGATGGGGCAAGACACCGGGGAGCTGTTTTTT
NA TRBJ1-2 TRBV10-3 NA CAISEHSYGYTF TGTGCCATCAGTGAGCACAGCTATGGCTACACCTTC
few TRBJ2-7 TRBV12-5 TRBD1 CASGLEDRGRDEQYF TGTGCTAGTGGTTTGGAGGACAGGGGTAGAGACGAGCAGTACTTC
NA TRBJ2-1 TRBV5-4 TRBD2 CASSLASGAYNEQFF TGTGCCAGCAGCTTGGCTAGCGGGGCCTACAATGAGCAGTTCTTC
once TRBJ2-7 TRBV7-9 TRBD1 CASSQEGTGMYEQYF TGTGCCAGCAGCCAGGAGGGGACAGGGATGTACGAGCAGTACTTC
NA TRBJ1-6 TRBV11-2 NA CASSLDPTLRSPLHF TGTGCCAGCAGCTTAGATCCCACCCTGCGTTCACCCCTCCACTTT
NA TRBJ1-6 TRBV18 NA CASSPQRDERSPLHF TGTGCCAGCTCACCTCAGCGGGACGAAAGGTCACCCCTCCACTTT